A single sample gave rise to the 8 T cell receptor beta chains below, sequenced in a study of cytomegalovirus exposure and HLA in healthy donors. The primer mix had 60 Vbeta and 13 Jbeta primers. Clones were sequenced by immunoSEQ multiplex PCR, and TCRdb holds only the in-frame ones, with some missing. The data show 79,000 or so clones, roughly three quarters seen once. Sequenced sample: PBMCs. These receptors originate from a woman between 40 and 50 years old in good health and CMV-seropositive.

This clone has a single count. V and J are TRBV7-6 and TRBJ1-3, with unresolved D. Trimming removed 5 bases at V and 0 bases at J, with 5 bases between. In germline, CDR1 is SGHVS, CDR2 FNYEAQ. The CDR3 has 13 residues. As DNA, the CDR3 is TGTGCCAGCAGCGTCAGCTCTGGAAACACCATATATTTT. Its translation: CASSVSSGNTIYF.

The rearrangement uses TRBV2 and TRBJ1-1, with 7 bases lining up with TRBD1. V was clipped by 5 bases and J by 5 bases; unmatched bases: 8. Germline V gives CDR1 SNHLY, CDR2 FYNNEI. This CDR3 is built from 14 residues. The CDR3: CASSTGQRDTEAFF. For the CDR3, the DNA is TGTGCCAGCAGTACGGGACAGAGGGATACTGAAGCTTTCTTT.

The chain has TRBV6-1 and TRBJ1-6, with 9 bases identical to TRBD1. Trimming at V came to 6 bases and at J to 10 bases, leaving 10 bases not matched to a gene. In germline, CDR1 is MNHNS, CDR2 SASEGT. This CDR3 has 15 residues. Here the CDR3 DNA reads TGTGCCAGCAGCCCACCGGGACAGGGTTTATCACCCCTCCACTTT. This translates into CASSPPGQGLSPLHF.

The rearrangement joins TRBV16 to TRBJ1-1; 8 bases agree with TRBD1. The ends lost 4 bases at V and 2 bases at J; junction bases unmatched: 6. Germline values: CDR1 KGHSY, CDR2 FQNENV. The CDR3 length is 15 residues. The CDR3 DNA is TGTGCCAGCAGCCTTGCTGGACAGGGAAACACTGAAGCTTTCTTT. It encodes CASSLAGQGNTEAFF. Drawing the rest from reference TRBV16 and TRBJ1-1, the complete variable domain is GEEVAQTPKHLVRGEGQKAKLYCAPIKGHSYVFWYQQVLKNEFKFLISFQNENVFDETGMPKERFSAKCLPNSPCSLEIQATKLEDSAVYFCASSLAGQGNTEAFFGQGTRLTVV.

The DNA of the CDR3 is TGTGCCAGCAGTGAAGATTGGCGGGAGGGTTACCACGAGCAGTACTTC. Its protein product is CASSEDWREGYHEQYF. This chain joins TRBV6-1 and TRBJ2-7; 9 bases are a match to TRBD2. V lost 1 base, J lost 5 bases, and 9 bases stayed unmatched. This CDR3 contains 16 residues. The germline CDR1 and CDR2 sequences are MNHNS and SASEGT.

The V gene is TRBV7-9, the J gene TRBJ2-7; weak D call: TRBD1 (7 bases). The CDR3 totals 15 residues. Germline assignment: CDR1 SEHNR and CDR2 FQNEAQ (reference sequence). Trimming removed 4 bases from V and 1 base from J, with 14 bases in between. CDR3 nucleotide sequence: TGTGCCAGCAGCTCTGGGGGGACAGAATCCTACGAGCAGTACTTC. Its protein is CASSSGGTESYEQYF.

The chain links TRBV15 to TRBJ2-5, with D perhaps matching TRBD1 (6 bases). Germline CDR1 is LNHNV and CDR2 is YYDKDF (reference sequence). Trimming pared 1 base from V and 1 base from J, leaving 13 bases between. The CDR3 is 16 residues long. DNA for the CDR3: TGTGCCACCAGCAGAGTACCCGGACAGCTCCAAGAGACCCAGTACTTC. It is translated as CATSRVPGQLQETQYF.

The chain joins TRBV5-6 to TRBJ2-3, with 8 bases that match TRBD2. The CDR3 covers 18 residues. Looked up from germline, CDR1 is SGHDT and CDR2 is YYEEEE. V lost 0 bases, J lost 1 base, and 10 bases stayed unmatched. This CDR3 reads CASSLVSGGSSGTDTQYF. CDR3 nucleotide sequence: TGTGCCAGCAGCTTGGTCAGCGGGGGCTCATCGGGCACAGATACGCAGTATTTT.